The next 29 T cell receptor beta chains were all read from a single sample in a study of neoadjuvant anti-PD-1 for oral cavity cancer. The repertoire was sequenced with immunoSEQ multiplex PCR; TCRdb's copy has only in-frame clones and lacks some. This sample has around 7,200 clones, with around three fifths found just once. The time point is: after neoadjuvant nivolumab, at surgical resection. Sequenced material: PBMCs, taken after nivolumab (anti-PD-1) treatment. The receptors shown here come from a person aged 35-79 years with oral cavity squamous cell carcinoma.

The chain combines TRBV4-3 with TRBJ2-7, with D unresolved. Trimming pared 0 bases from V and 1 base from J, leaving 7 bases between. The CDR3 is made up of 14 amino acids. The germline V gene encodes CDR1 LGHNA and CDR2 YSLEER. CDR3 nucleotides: TGCGCCAGCAGCCAAGATAGGTATTCCTACGAGCAGTACTTC. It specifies CASSQDRYSYEQYF.

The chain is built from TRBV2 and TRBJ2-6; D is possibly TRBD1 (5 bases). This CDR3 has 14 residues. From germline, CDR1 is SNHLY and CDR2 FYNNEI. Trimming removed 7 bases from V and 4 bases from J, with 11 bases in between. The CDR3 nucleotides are TGTGCCAGCAATCTCAGGGCCGGGGCCAACGTCCTGACTTTC. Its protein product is CASNLRAGANVLTF.

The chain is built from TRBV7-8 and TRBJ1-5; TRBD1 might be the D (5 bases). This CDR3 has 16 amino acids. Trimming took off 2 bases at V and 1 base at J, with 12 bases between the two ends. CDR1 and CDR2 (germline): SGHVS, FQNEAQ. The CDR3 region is CASSLMGGRSNQPQHF. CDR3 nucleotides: TGTGCCAGCAGCTTAATGGGGGGACGGAGCAATCAGCCCCAGCATTTT.

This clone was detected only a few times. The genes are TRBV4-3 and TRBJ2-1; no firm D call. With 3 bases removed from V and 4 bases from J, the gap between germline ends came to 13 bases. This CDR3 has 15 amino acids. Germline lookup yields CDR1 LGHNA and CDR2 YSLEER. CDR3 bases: TGCGCCAGCAGCCAGGGCAAGGCCCATTACAATGAGCAGTTCTTC. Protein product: CASSQGKAHYNEQFF.

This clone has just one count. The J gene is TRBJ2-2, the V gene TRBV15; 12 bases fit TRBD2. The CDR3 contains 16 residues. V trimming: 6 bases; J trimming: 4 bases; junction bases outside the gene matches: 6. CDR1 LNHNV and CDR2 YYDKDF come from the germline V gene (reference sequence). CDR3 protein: CATRPLAGGITGELFF. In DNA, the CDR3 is TGTGCCACCAGGCCACTAGCGGGGGGAATCACCGGGGAGCTGTTTTTT.

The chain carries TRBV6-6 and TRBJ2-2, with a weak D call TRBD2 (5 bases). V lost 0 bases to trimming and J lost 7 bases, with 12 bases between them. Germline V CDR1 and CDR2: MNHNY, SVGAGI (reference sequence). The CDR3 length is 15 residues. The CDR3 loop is CASSYSITRVGELFF. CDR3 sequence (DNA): TGTGCCAGCAGTTACTCGATAACTAGGGTCGGGGAGCTGTTTTTT.

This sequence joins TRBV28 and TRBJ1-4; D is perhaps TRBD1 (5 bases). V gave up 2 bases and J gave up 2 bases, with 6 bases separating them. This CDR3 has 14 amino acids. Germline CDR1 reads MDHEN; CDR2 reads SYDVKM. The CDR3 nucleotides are TGTGCCAGCAGTTTAAGACAGACTAATGAAAAACTGTTTTTT. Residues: CASSLRQTNEKLFF.

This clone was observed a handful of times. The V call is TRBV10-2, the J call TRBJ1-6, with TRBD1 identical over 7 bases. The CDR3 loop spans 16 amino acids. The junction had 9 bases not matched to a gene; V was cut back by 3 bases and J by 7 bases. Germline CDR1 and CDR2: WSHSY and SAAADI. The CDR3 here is CASSDPGTVVNSPLHF. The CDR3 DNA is TGCGCCAGCAGTGACCCCGGGACAGTTGTAAATTCACCCCTCCACTTT.

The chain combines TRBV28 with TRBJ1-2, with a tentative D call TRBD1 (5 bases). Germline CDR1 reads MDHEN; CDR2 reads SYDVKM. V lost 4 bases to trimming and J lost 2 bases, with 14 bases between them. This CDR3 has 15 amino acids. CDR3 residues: CASSSPARGNYGYTF. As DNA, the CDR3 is TGTGCCAGCAGTTCCCCCGCCCGGGGGAACTATGGCTACACCTTC.

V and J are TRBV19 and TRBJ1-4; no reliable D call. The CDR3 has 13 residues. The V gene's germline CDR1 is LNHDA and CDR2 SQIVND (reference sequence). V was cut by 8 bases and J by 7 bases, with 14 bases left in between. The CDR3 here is CASSGSVGEKLFF. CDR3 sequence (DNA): TGTGCCAGTTCGGGTTCGGTAGGTGAAAAACTGTTTTTT.

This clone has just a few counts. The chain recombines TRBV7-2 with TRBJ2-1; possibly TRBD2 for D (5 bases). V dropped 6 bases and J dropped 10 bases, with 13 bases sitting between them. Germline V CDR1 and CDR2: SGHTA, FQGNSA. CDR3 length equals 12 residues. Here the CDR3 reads CASSSPGREQFF. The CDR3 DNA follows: TGTGCCAGCAGTTCCCCGGGAAGGGAGCAGTTCTTC.

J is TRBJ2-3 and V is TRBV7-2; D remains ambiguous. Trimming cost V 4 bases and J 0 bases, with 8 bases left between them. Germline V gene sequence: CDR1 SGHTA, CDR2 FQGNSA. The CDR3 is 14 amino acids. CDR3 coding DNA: TGTGCCAGCAGCTCGAGTCCTAGCACAGATACGCAGTATTTT. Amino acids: CASSSSPSTDTQYF.

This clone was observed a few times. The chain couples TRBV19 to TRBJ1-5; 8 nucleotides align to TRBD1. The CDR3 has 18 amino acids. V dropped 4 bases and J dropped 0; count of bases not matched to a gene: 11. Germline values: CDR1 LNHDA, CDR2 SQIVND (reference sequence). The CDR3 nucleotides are TGTGCCAGTAGTAACGGACAGGGTGCAAGTCATAGCAATCAGCCCCAGCATTTT. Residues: CASSNGQGASHSNQPQHF.

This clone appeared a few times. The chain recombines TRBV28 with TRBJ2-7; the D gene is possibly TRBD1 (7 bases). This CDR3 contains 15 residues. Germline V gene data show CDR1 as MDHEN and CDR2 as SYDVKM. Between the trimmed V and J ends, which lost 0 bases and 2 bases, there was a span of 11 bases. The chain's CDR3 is CASSLWQGGTYEQYF. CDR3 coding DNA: TGTGCCAGCAGTTTATGGCAGGGGGGCACCTACGAGCAGTACTTC.

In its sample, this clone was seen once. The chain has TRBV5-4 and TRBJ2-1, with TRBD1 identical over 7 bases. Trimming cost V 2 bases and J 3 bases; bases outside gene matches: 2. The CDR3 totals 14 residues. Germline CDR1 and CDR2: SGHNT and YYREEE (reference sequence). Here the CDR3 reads CASSLRQGYNEQFF. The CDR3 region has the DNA TGTGCCAGCAGCTTACGACAGGGCTACAATGAGCAGTTCTTC.

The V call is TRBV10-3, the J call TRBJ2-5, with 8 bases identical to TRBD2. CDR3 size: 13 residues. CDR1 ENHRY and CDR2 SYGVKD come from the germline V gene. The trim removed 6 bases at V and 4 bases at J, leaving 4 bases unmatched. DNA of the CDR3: TGTGCCATCAGCCGCCGGGAGGGAGAGACCCAGTACTTC. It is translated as CAISRREGETQYF.

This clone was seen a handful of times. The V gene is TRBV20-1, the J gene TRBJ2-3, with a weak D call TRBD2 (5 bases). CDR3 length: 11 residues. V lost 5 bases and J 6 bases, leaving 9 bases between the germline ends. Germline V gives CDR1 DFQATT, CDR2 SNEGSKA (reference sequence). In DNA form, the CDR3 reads TGCAGTGCTCGACGAGGGGATACGCAGTATTTT. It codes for CSARRGDTQYF.

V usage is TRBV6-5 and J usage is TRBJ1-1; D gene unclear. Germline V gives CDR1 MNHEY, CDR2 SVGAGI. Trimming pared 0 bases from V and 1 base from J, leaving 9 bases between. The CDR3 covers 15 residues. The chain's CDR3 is CASSYSGLGNTEAFF. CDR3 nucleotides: TGTGCCAGCAGTTACTCTGGTCTAGGGAACACTGAAGCTTTCTTT.

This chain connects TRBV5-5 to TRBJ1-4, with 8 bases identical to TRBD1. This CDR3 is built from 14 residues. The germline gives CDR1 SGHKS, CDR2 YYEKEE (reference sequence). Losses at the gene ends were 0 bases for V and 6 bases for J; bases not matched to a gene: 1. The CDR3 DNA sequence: TGTGCCAGCAGCTTGGGGACAGGGCATGAAAAACTGTTTTTT. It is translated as CASSLGTGHEKLFF.

The CDR3 region has the DNA TGTGCCACCAGCAGAGGGACCGGGACAGGGACCTACGAGCAGTACTTC. Protein product: CATSRGTGTGTYEQYF. The rearrangement joins TRBV15 to TRBJ2-7; the match to TRBD1 covers 9 bases. From germline, CDR1 is LNHNV and CDR2 YYDKDF (reference sequence). This CDR3 is 16 amino acids long. The V gene end was trimmed by 1 base and the J gene end by 2 bases; junction bases not matched to a gene: 6.

CDR3 sequence (DNA): TGTGCCAGCAAGAAGCAGACCTACCTGAGAGAGCAGTACTTC. Translated: CASKKQTYLREQYF. The chain employs TRBV28 and TRBJ2-7, with D unclear. The CDR3 length is 14 residues. The V gene lost 7 bases and the J gene lost 7 bases, with 20 bases spanning the gap. Per germline, CDR1 MDHEN and CDR2 SYDVKM.

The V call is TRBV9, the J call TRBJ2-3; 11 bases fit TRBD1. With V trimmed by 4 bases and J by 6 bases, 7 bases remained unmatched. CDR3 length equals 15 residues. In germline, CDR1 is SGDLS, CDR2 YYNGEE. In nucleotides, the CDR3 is TGTGCCAGCAGCACCCGGACAGGGGGCGCCGATACGCAGTATTTT. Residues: CASSTRTGGADTQYF.

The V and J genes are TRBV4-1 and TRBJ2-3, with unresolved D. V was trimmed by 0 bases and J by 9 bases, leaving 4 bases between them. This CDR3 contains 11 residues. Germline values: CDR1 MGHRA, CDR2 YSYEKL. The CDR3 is CASSQDRTQYF. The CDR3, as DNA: TGCGCCAGCAGCCAAGACCGGACGCAGTATTTT.

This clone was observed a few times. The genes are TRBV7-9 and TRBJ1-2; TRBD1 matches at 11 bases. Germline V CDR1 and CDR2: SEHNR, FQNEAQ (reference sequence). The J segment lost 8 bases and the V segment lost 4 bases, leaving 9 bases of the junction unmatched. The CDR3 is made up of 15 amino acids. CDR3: CASSYGQGAQIGYTF. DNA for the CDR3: TGTGCCAGCAGCTACGGACAGGGGGCGCAAATAGGCTACACCTTC.

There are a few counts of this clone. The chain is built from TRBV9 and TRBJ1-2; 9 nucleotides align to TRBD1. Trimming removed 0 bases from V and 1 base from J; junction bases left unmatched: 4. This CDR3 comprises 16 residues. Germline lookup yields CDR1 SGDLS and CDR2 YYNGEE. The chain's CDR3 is CASSVASTGGNYGYTF. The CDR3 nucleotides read TGTGCCAGCAGCGTAGCCTCGACAGGGGGTAACTATGGCTACACCTTC.

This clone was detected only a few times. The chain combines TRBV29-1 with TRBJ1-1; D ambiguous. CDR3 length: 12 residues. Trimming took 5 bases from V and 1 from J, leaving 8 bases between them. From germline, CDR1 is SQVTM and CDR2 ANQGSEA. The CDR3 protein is CSVLWGNTEAFF. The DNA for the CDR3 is TGCAGCGTTCTTTGGGGGAACACTGAAGCTTTCTTT.

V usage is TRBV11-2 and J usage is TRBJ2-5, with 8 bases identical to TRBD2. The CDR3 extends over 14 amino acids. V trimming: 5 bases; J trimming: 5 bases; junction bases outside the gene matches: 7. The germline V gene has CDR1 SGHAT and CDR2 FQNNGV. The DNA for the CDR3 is TGTGCCAGCAGCCGGGGGGGCCGAGCGGAGACCCAGTACTTC. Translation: CASSRGGRAETQYF.

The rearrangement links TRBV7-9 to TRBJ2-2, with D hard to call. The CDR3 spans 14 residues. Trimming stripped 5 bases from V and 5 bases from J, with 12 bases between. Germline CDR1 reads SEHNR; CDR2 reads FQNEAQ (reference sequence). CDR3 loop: CASSRALGTGELFF. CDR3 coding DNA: TGTGCCAGCAGCAGAGCCCTAGGGACCGGGGAGCTGTTTTTT.

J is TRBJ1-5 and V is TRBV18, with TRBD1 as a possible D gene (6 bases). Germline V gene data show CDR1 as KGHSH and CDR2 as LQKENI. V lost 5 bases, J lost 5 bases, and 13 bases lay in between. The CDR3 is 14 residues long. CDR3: CASSWGASDQPQHF. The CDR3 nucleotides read TGTGCCAGCTCATGGGGGGCCAGTGATCAGCCCCAGCATTTT.